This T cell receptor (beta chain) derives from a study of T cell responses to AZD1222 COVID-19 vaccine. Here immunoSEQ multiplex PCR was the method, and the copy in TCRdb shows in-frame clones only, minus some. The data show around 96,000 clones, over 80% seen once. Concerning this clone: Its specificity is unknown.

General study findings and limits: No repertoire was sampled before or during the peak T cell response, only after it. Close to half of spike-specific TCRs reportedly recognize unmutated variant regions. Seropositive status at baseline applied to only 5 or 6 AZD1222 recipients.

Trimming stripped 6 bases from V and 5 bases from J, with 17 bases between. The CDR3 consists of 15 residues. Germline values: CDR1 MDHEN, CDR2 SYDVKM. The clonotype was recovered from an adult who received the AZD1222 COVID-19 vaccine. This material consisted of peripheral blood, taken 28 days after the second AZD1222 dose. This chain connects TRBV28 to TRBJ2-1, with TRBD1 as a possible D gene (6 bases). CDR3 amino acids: CASRRPGTYNNEQFF. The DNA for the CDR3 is TGTGCCAGCAGGCGTCCCGGGACATATAACAATGAGCAGTTCTTC.